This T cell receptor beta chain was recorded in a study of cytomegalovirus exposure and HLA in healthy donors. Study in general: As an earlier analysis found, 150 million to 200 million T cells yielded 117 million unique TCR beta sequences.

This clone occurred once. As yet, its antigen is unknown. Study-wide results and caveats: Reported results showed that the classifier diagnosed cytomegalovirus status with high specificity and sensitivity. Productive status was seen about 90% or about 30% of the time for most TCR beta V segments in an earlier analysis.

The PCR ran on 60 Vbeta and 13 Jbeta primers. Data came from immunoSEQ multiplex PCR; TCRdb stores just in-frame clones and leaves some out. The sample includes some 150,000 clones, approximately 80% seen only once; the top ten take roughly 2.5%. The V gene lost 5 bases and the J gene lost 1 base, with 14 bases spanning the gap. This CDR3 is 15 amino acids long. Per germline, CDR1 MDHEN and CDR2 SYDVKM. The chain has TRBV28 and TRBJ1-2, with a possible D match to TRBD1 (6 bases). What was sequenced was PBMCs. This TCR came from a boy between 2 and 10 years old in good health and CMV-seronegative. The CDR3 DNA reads TGTGCCAGCAGTCTTCCGGGACAAGATAACTATGGCTACACCTTC. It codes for CASSLPGQDNYGYTF.